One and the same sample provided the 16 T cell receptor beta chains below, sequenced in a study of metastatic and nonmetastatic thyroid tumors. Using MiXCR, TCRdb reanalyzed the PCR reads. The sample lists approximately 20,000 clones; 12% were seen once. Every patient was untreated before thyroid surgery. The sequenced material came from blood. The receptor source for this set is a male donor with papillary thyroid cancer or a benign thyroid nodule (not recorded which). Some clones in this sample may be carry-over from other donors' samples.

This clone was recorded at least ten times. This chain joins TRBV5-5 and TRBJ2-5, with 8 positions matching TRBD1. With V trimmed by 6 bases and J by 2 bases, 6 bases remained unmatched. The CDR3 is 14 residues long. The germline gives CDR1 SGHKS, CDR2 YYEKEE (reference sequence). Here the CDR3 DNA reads TGTGCCAGCACTCTGGGACAGGCGCAAGAGACCCAGTACTTC. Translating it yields CASTLGQAQETQYF.

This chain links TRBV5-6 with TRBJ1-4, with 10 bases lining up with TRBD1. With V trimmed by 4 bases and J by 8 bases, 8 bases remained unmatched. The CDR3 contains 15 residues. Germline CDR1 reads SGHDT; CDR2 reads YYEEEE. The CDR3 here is CASSAGGTGDEKLFF. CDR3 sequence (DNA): TGTGCCAGCAGCGCGGGCGGGACAGGGGACGAAAAACTGTTTTTT.

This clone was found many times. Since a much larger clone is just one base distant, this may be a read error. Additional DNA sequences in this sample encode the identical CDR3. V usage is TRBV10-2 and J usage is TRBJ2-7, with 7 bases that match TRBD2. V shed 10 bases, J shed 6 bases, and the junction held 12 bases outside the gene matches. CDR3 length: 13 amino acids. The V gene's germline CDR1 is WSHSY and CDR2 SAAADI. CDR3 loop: CATPGRVEGEQYF. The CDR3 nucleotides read TGCGCCACCCCGGGGAGGGTGGAGGGCGAGCAGTACTTC.

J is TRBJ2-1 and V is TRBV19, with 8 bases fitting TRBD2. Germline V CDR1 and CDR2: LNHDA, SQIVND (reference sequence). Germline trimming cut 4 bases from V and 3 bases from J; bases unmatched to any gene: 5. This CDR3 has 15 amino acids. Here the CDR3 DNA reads TGTGCCAGTAGTAGGGTAGCGGGGTACTACAATGAGCAGTTCTTC. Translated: CASSRVAGYYNEQFF.

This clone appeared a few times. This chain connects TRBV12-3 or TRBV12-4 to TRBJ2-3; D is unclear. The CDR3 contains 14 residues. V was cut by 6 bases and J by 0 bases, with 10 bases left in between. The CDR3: CASSVTISTDTQYF. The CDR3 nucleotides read TGTGCCAGCAGCGTCACGATTAGCACAGATACGCAGTATTTT.

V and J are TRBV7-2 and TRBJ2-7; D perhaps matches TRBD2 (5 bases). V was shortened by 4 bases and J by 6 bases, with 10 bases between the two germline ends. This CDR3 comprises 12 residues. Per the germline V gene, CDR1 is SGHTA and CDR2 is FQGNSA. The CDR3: CASSYGVSEQYF. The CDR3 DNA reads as TGTGCCAGCAGCTACGGGGTTTCCGAGCAGTACTTC.

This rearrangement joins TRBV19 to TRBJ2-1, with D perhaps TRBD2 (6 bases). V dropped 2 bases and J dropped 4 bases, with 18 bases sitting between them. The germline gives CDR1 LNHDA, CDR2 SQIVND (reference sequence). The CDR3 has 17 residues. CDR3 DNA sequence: TGTGCCAGTAGTATATATGGGAGGTTGCGGGAATACAATGAGCAGTTCTTC. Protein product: CASSIYGRLREYNEQFF.

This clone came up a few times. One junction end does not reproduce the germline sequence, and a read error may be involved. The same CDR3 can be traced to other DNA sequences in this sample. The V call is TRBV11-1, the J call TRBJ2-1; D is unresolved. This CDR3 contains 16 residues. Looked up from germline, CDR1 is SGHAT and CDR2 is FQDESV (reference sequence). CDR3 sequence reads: CASSLQTGSFYNEQFF. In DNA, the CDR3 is TGTGCTAGCAGCTTACAAACGGGTTCTTTCTACAATGAGCAGTTCTTC.

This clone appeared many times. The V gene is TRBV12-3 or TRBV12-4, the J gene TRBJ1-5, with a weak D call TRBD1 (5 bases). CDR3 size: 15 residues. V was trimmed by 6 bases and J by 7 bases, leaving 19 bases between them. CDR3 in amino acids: CASSQGGARPQPQHF. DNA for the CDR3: TGTGCCAGCAGCCAAGGAGGGGCCAGGCCCCAGCCCCAGCATTTT.

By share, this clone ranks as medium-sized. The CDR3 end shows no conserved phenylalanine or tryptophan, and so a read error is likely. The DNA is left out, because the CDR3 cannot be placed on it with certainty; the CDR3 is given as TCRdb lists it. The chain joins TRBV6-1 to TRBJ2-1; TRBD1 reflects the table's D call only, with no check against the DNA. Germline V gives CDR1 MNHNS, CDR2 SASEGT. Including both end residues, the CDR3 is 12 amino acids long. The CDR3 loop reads CASSQYRGHLLR.

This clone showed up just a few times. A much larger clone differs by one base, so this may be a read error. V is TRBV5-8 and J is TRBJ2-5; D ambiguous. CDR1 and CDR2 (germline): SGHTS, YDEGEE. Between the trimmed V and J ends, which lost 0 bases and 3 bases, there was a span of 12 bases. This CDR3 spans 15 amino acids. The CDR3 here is CASSLDTEVEETQYF. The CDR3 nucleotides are TGTGCCAGCAGCTTGGACACAGAGGTTGAAGAGACCCAGTACTTC.

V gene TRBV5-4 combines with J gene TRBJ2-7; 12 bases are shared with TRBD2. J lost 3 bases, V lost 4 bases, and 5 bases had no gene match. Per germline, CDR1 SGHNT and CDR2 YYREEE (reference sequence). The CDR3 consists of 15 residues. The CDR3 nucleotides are TGTGCCAGCAGCGAGGGACTAGCGGGTGTCTACGAGCAGTACTTC. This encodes CASSEGLAGVYEQYF.

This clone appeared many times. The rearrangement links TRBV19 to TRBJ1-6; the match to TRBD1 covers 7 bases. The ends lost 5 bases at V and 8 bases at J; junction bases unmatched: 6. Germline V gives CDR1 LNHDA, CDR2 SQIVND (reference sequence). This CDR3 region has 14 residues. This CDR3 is CASSHRGFDSPLHF. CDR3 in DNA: TGTGCCAGTAGTCACAGGGGCTTTGATTCACCCCTCCACTTT.

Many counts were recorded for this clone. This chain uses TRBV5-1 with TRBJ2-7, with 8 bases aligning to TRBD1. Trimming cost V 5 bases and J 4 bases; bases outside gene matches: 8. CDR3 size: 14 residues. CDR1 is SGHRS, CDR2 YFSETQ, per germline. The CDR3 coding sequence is TGCGCCAGCAGGGCCCCCCAGGGGGCGTACGAGCAGTACTTC. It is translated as CASRAPQGAYEQYF.

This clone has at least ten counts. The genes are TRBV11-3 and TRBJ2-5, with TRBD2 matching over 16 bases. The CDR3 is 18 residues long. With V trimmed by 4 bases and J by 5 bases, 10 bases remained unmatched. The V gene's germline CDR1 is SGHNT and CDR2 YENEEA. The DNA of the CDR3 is TGTGCCAGCAGCTCGGGACTAGCGGGAGGGCGGAGGGTGGAGACCCAGTACTTC. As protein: CASSSGLAGGRRVETQYF. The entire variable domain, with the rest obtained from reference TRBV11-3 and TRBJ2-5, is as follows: EAGVVQSPRYKIIEKKQPVAFWCNPISGHNTLYWYLQNLGQGPELLIRYENEEAVDDSQLPKDRFSAERLKGVDSTLKIQPAELGDSAVYLCASSSGLAGGRRVETQYFGPGTRLLVL.

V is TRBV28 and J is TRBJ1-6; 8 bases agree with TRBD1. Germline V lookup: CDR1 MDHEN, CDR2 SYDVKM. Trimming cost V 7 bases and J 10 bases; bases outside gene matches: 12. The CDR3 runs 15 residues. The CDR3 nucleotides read TGTGCCAGCATGTCACCGACAGGGGTGCTCTCACCCCTCCACTTT. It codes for CASMSPTGVLSPLHF.